The 3 T cell receptor beta chains presented below share a single source sample, sequenced in a study of OX40 agonist ivuxolimab in advanced cancers. The library was made by the immunoSEQ multiplex PCR assay. Not all clones reach the TCRdb copy of this immuneACCESS table, which keeps in-frame sequences only. Checked studies attribute under half of the gap to unresolved V genes and leave the rest unexplained. This sample holds tens of thousands of clones; around 80% were observed only once. Of the sample, 5.5% to 7% is held by the ten largest clones. The source material was CD4+ or CD8+ T cells sorted from blood, sampled in a trial of the OX40 agonist ivuxolimab. These receptors all stem from an adult with an advanced solid tumor such as melanoma, head and neck, liver or kidney cancer.

The chain links TRBV5-6 to TRBJ2-7, with D unclear. V was clipped by 4 bases and J by 0 bases, with 11 bases between them. The CDR3 has 14 amino acids. Germline lookup yields CDR1 SGHDT and CDR2 YYEEEE. This CDR3 is CASSPNGISYEQYF. CDR3 sequence (DNA): TGTGCCAGCAGCCCTAACGGAATCTCCTACGAGCAGTACTTC.

This chain uses TRBV5-8 with TRBJ2-1; D possibly corresponds to TRBD2 (5 bases). The ends were cut back, 4 bases at V and 6 bases at J, with 8 bases in the middle. The CDR3 runs 12 residues. The germline gives CDR1 SGHTS, CDR2 YDEGEE. CDR3 bases: TGTGCCAGCAGCGCTGGACTCAATGAGCAGTTCTTC. Translated: CASSAGLNEQFF. The whole variable domain, remainder taken from reference TRBV5-8 and TRBJ2-1, is EAGVTQSPTHLIKTRGQQATLRCSPISGHTSVYWYQQALGLGLQFLLWYDEGEERNRGNFPPRFSGRQFPNYSSELNVNALELEDSALYLCASSAGLNEQFFGPGTRLTVL.

The rearrangement joins TRBV7-6 to TRBJ1-4; 7 nucleotides agree with TRBD1. The V segment lost 2 bases and the J segment 4 bases; nucleotides outside the gene matches: 10. Germline CDR1 reads SGHVS; CDR2 reads FNYEAQ. The CDR3 sequence is 17 residues long. The chain's CDR3 is CASSLRQPGQINEKLFF. Here the CDR3 DNA reads TGTGCCAGCAGCTTACGGCAGCCGGGACAGATTAATGAAAAACTGTTTTTT.